The present TCR beta chain was sequenced within a study of T cell responses to AZD1222 COVID-19 vaccine. The study's findings and limits: Every sample of the repertoires postdated the peak T cell response. Distributed over spike, vaccine-associated CD4 TCRs predominated at 160-218 and 743-854. Spike-specific TCR breadth and depth went up after people got two AZD1222 doses.

This table comes from immunoSEQ multiplex PCR, and its TCRdb copy is limited to in-frame clones, with some not included. The data show around 130,000 clones, 91% seen once. Trimming pared 5 bases from V and 1 base from J, leaving 8 bases between. CDR3 length: 13 residues. About this clone itself: Its antigen is undetermined.

This material consisted of peripheral blood, taken 28 days after the second AZD1222 dose. The receptor was isolated from an adult who received the AZD1222 COVID-19 vaccine. V usage is TRBV12-3 or TRBV12-4 and J usage is TRBJ1-1, with D hard to call. This CDR3 is CASSIVRNTEAFF. As DNA, the CDR3 is TGTGCCAGCAGTATAGTTCGGAACACTGAAGCTTTCTTT.